What follows are 12 T cell receptor beta chains derived from one specimen sequenced in a study of blood T cells in healthy people across ages. Sample-barcoded 5' priming and a J-beta primer mix drove a second PCR of 7 to 11 cycles. Each CDR3 protein gets one entry after TCRdb re-called the 5' RACE reads with MiXCR. The sample includes 760,000 or so distinct CDR3 sequences, approximately 25% of them seen just once. A further study also used this sample, focusing on T cells of mothers and their children.

Source material: blood. These receptors originate from a boy aged 5 to 17 in good health.

The J gene is TRBJ1-2, the V gene TRBV5-1, with D uncertain. The CDR3 has 16 amino acids. Germline V lookup: CDR1 SGHRS, CDR2 YFSETQ. Trimming removed 0 bases from V and 8 bases from J, with 20 bases in between. CDR3 sequence: CASSLDVASGVSGYTF. As DNA, the CDR3 is TGCGCCAGCAGCTTGGACGTTGCATCAGGAGTCTCCGGCTACACCTTC.

This chain uses TRBV29-1 with TRBJ2-3; TRBD1 aligns across 8 bases. Germline values: CDR1 SQVTM, CDR2 ANQGSEA. Unmatched junction bases numbered 6, after V lost 6 bases and J lost 4 bases. This CDR3 is built from 13 residues. CDR3 loop: CSVQGAMADTQYF. The CDR3, as DNA: TGCAGCGTCCAGGGGGCGATGGCAGATACGCAGTATTTT.

The rearrangement links TRBV3-1 to TRBJ1-2; D remains unclear. This CDR3 region has 15 residues. Trimming pared 7 bases from V and 2 bases from J, leaving 17 bases between. CDR1 and CDR2 from the germline V gene are LGHDT and YNNKEL (reference sequence). The CDR3 bases are TGTGCCAGCAAGGATGGAGCGGGATCGAACTATGGCTACACCTTC. Translated: CASKDGAGSNYGYTF.

This chain uses TRBV24-1 with TRBJ2-5; 7 bases are shared with TRBD1. V lost 2 bases, J lost 5 bases, and 7 bases stayed unmatched. The CDR3 has 15 residues. Germline CDR1 reads KGHDR; CDR2 reads SFDVKD. The CDR3 region has the DNA TGTGCCACCAGTGATTCAACAGGGGCCGGGGAGACCCAGTACTTC. Residues: CATSDSTGAGETQYF.

This clonotype has a count of ten or more. The germline gene is not matched at one end of the junction; a read error may be the cause. This rearrangement joins TRBV5-1 to TRBJ1-1; 7 positions agree with TRBD1. Per the germline V gene, CDR1 is SGHRS and CDR2 is YFSETQ. The CDR3 length is 14 residues. CDR3 sequence reads: CASSLTGMNTEAFF. CDR3 nucleotides: TGTGCCAGCAGCCTGACAGGGATGAACACTGAAGCTTTCTTT.

This clonotype turned up a few times. The chain joins TRBV13 to TRBJ2-5; D call uncertain. Between the trimmed V and J ends, which lost 0 bases and 1 base, there was a span of 9 bases. There are 15 residues in the CDR3. Germline-derived CDR1 and CDR2 are PRHDT and FYEKMQ (reference sequence). The CDR3, as DNA: TGTGCCAGCAGCTTAGGACCCGGACCCCAAGAGACCCAGTACTTC. Its protein is CASSLGPGPQETQYF.

This rearrangement joins TRBV11-1 to TRBJ1-1; no clear D gene. The germline V gene has CDR1 SGHAT and CDR2 FQDESV (reference sequence). Trimming took off 5 bases at V and 2 bases at J, with 12 bases between the two ends. This CDR3 has 14 amino acids. The CDR3 spells CASSPLISNTEAFF. CDR3 sequence (DNA): TGTGCCAGCAGCCCCCTAATTTCCAACACTGAAGCTTTCTTT.

With regard to this clonotype: The junction and the germline gene differ at one end; a read error may be behind it. J is TRBJ2-1 and V is TRBV5-4; the D is unclear. CDR1 and CDR2 from the germline V gene are SGHNT and YYREEE (reference sequence). The CDR3 totals 17 residues. The CDR3 here is CASRAELSLGSPNGQFF. The CDR3 DNA follows: TGTGCCAGCAGGGCAGAGCTTTCGCTAGGGTCCCCTAATGGGCAGTTCTTC.

J is TRBJ2-2 and V is TRBV29-1; no clear D. CDR3 length: 14 amino acids. The V end was cut by 7 bases, the J end by 3 bases, with 15 bases between. Germline CDR1 reads SQVTM; CDR2 reads ANQGSEA. CDR3: CSADTPEDTGELFF. The CDR3 DNA reads as TGCAGCGCCGACACCCCGGAAGACACCGGGGAGCTGTTTTTT.

This clonotype was observed a few times. The genes are TRBV12-3 or TRBV12-4 and TRBJ2-5; D possibly corresponds to TRBD2 (5 bases). The CDR3 runs 14 residues. V gave up 3 bases and J gave up 5 bases, with 13 bases separating them. The CDR3 DNA reads as TGTGCCAGCAGTTTGGGCGGCCGAGGGGAGACCCAGTACTTC. Translation gives CASSLGGRGETQYF.

This clonotype has just a few counts. The V gene is TRBV7-8, the J gene TRBJ2-1; 9 nucleotides line up with TRBD2. Germline assignment: CDR1 SGHVS and CDR2 FQNEAQ. The CDR3 is made up of 17 amino acids. The V segment lost 5 bases and the J segment 0 bases; nucleotides outside the gene matches: 8. The CDR3 coding sequence is TGTGCCAGCAGCCCGAGAGAAGCGGGGGGCTCCTACAATGAGCAGTTCTTC. This sequence encodes CASSPREAGGSYNEQFF.

This sequence joins TRBV11-1 and TRBJ2-5; D uncertain. The CDR3 runs 15 residues. The V gene's germline CDR1 is SGHAT and CDR2 FQDESV (reference sequence). V was shortened by 1 base and J by 4 bases, with 13 bases between the two germline ends. The CDR3 DNA follows: TGTGCCAGCAGCTTAGACGACGGACGCGGAGAGACCCAGTACTTC. Its translation: CASSLDDGRGETQYF.